Listed below are T cell receptor beta chains from one sample, sequenced in a study of shared clonotypes between healthy human individuals. Using immunoSEQ multiplex PCR, the repertoire was profiled, and TCRdb retains in-frame clones only, with some absent. The data contain just over 2,000,000 clones, 90% to 95% of them singletons. Material: naive CD4+ T cells sorted from blood. The receptor source for this set is a man younger than 30 in good health. Each CDR3 is given without its conserved first and last residue. Fields, in order: J gene, V gene, CDR3 length, CDR3 protein.

TRBJ2-5	TRBV30	12	AWRVLAAQETQY
TRBJ2-3	TRBV10-1	12	ASSVGGSTDTQY
TRBJ1-5	TRBV5-1	13	ASSFTGDSNQPQH
TRBJ1-4	TRBV7-8	15	ASSRGQGGFTNEKLF
TRBJ2-1	TRBV11-3	13	ASSSGDSSYNEQF
TRBJ1-3	TRBV9	12	ASSVEGLGNTIY
TRBJ2-7	TRBV5-1	12	ASSLKRLPYEQY
TRBJ2-1	TRBV6-5	14	ASSYSIARLNNEQF
TRBJ2-7	TRBV30	9	AWSVGQGQY
TRBJ1-5	TRBV19	17	ASSKPGQGVSPNIQPQH
TRBJ1-6	TRBV7-6	12	ASSLGDRGSPLH
TRBJ1-1	TRBV11-2	14	ASSPTPGPQNTEAF
TRBJ1-1	TRBV29-1	11	SVVDRASTEAF
TRBJ1-6	TRBV7-2	15	ASSLPSSTALDSPLH
TRBJ2-6	TRBV10-3	11	AISGQGANVLT
TRBJ2-2	TRBV30	9	AWIGTGELF
TRBJ2-7	TRBV10-3	11	AIRLAGKYEQY
TRBJ1-5	TRBV7-9	11	ASSLGEFQPQH
TRBJ2-7	TRBV11-2	13	ASSLGGGASYEQY
TRBJ1-4	TRBV18	12	ASSSTGALEKLF
TRBJ2-7	TRBV7-9	9	ASSLGQNEY
TRBJ2-5	TRBV27	14	ASSLRVPSGQETQY
TRBJ2-7	TRBV30	15	AWSVPGLAGANYEQY
TRBJ1-1	TRBV6-5	11	ASRSSGNTEAF
TRBJ1-5	TRBV2	13	ASSNNGGGNQPQH
TRBJ2-5	TRBV5-5	12	ASSLVGGSETQY
TRBJ1-5	TRBV30	11	AWREANNQPQH
TRBJ2-7	TRBV6-5	9	ASSYFNEQY
TRBJ1-5	TRBV18	12	ASSPAGGGQPQH
TRBJ2-6	TRBV5-1	15	ASSWTGATSGANVLT
TRBJ1-6	TRBV18	12	ASSQQGVDSPLH
TRBJ1-1	TRBV5-1	11	ASSSNMNTEAF
TRBJ1-2	TRBV5-4	11	ASTLGQNYGYT
TRBJ2-5	TRBV19	16	ASSIGIAGGLNQETQY
TRBJ2-5	TRBV7-9	13	ASSLAETPRETQY
TRBJ1-3	TRBV28	14	ASSIGQLDSGNTIY
TRBJ1-2	TRBV5-6	11	ASSLLGNYGYT
TRBJ2-3	TRBV4-1	14	ASSQDEVGVTDTQY
TRBJ2-3	TRBV5-6	9	ASSRTDTQY
TRBJ2-7	TRBV7-2	11	ASSLRLSYEQY
NA	TRBV29-1	11	SVVGGLTYEQY
TRBJ1-5	TRBV6-1	12	ASRWDRGRQPQH
TRBJ1-3	TRBV5-4	12	ASSHYQVGNTIY
TRBJ1-5	TRBV11-2	13	ASSSTGGGNQPQH
TRBJ2-7	TRBV6-6	9	ASSPKDRAD
TRBJ2-5	TRBV5-1	13	ASSLASADGETQY
TRBJ1-2	TRBV4-1	12	ASSQGVGVYGYT
TRBJ1-1	TRBV10-3	13	AISELGSQSLEAF
TRBJ1-3	TRBV7-6	12	ASSLTGVGNTIY
TRBJ2-3	TRBV5-4	11	ASSLGETDTQY
TRBJ2-3	TRBV27	15	ASSRVSWGPAVDTQY
TRBJ2-7	TRBV7-9	12	ASSLDAGVLEQY
TRBJ1-5	TRBV6-1	14	ASSEGTAGMNQPQH
TRBJ1-2	TRBV18	13	ASSPSIEGSYGYT
TRBJ2-7	TRBV19	11	ASSIGGGNEQY